The clone carrying this TCR beta chain was seen only once. The sample comes from a study of blood T cell repertoires in COVID-19. Looking at the study overall: The analysed material was cDNA or gDNA that came from T cells, B-cell-depleted T cells, or PBMCs.

Original methodology: Amplifying reference gene primers gave estimates of nucleated cell counts. Profiling relied on immunoSEQ multiplex PCR, and the TCRdb table lists in-frame clones only, not all of them. V and J calls and clone size follow that table, whereas D and trimming were derived from the DNA. The data contain about 120,000 clones, 70% to 80% of them singletons. Germline CDR1 is MGHRA and CDR2 is YSYEKL. V lost 3 bases to trimming and J lost 5 bases; unmatched junction nucleotides: 9. The CDR3 totals 15 residues. Sample: peripheral blood. The chain has TRBV4-1 and TRBJ2-7; 8 positions agree with TRBD1. This TCR was sampled from a human donor in a cohort sampled during active COVID-19. This chain's CDR3 is CASSQGWTGSNEQYF. The CDR3 DNA reads as TGCGCCAGCAGCCAGGGGTGGACAGGGAGCAACGAGCAGTACTTC.